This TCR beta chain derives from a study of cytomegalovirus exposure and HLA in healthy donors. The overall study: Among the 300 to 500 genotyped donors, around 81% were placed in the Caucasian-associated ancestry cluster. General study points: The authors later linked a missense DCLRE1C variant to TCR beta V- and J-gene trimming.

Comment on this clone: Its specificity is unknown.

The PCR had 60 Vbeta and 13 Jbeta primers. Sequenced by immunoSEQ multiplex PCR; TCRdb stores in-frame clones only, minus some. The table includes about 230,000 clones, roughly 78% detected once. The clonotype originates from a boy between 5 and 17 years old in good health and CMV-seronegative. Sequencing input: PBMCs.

As DNA, the CDR3 is TGCGCCAGCAGCTTGGTGTCAGGGGATGAGCAGTTCTTC. Its protein is CASSLVSGDEQFF. This chain joins TRBV5-1 and TRBJ2-1, with a weak D call TRBD1 (6 bases). V was cut by 0 bases and J by 8 bases, with 9 bases left in between. CDR1 and CDR2 from the germline V gene are SGHRS and YFSETQ. The CDR3 is 13 residues long.